The clone carrying this TCR beta chain was counted at least ten times. Its antigen is unidentified. Researchers tagged individual cDNA molecules with unique molecular identifiers. TCRdb reprocessed the 5' RACE reads with MiXCR, giving one entry per CDR3 protein. Found here are 75,000 to 80,000 distinct CDR3 sequences, roughly 12% of them singletons; the top ten hold around 13%. The record originates from a study of early T cells in non-severe SARS-CoV-2 infection. On the study more broadly: The chains were unpaired, and the sequenced material was bulk RNA from unsorted whole blood. Study outcomes and limitations: Clonotype matching in VDJdb favored anti-spike CD8 responses and did not capture private and CD4 specificities.

The source is an adult who was a healthcare worker with PCR-confirmed SARS-CoV-2 infection or an uninfected control (not recorded which). The source material was whole blood, sampled at baseline.

In DNA form, the CDR3 reads TGTGCCAGCAGCACCCCCCCCGGGTATACGCAGTATTTT. Its translation: CASSTPPGYTQYF. The chain combines TRBV7-9 with TRBJ2-3, with unresolved D. CDR1 SEHNR and CDR2 FQNEAQ come from the germline V gene (reference sequence). The CDR3 has 13 residues. The germline V and J ends were trimmed by 5 bases and 7 bases, with 13 bases remaining between them.